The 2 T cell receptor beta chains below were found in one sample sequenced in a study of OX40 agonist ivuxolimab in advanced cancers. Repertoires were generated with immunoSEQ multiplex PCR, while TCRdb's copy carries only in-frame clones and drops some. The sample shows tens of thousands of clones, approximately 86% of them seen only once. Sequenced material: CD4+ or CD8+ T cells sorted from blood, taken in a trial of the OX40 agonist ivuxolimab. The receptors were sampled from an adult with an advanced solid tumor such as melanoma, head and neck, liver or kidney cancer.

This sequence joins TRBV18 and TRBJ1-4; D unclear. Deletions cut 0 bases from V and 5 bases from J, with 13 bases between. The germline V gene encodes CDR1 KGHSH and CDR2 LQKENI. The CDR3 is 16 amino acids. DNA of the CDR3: TGTGCCAGCTCACCACCGACGGGATTCAAAAATGAAAAACTGTTTTTT. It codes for CASSPPTGFKNEKLFF.

The chain's CDR3 is CASSLLTADGYTF. The CDR3 region has the DNA TGTGCCAGCAGCTTACTAACCGCGGACGGCTACACCTTC. V usage is TRBV7-9 and J usage is TRBJ1-2, with D hard to call. V dropped 2 bases and J dropped 8 bases, with 12 bases sitting between them. The CDR3 consists of 13 residues. Germline V gives CDR1 SEHNR, CDR2 FQNEAQ (reference sequence).